This is a list of T cell receptor beta chains from one sample in a study of siplizumab effects on memory and regulatory T cells. The repertoire was sequenced with immunoSEQ multiplex PCR; TCRdb's copy has only in-frame clones and lacks some. The data hold about 91,000 clones, with approximately 93% observed a single time. The material sequenced was CD8+ T cells sorted from blood. The receptors stem from a human donor in good health. The CDR3 runs from the conserved cysteine through the conserved F or W. Each record gives: V gene, D gene, clone size, J gene, CDR3 length, CDR3 DNA, CDR3 protein. D genes are given only for firm matches. Some rows have no size entry. The others give once, few or many, or a class for an expanded clone.

>TRBV6-1|TRBD2|NA|TRBJ2-3|16
TGTGCCAGCAGTGCGACTAGCGGGGGATTCACAGATACGCAGTATTTT
CASSATSGGFTDTQYF
>TRBV10-3|NA|NA|TRBJ1-4|14
TGTGCCACGGGATCCCTACTGCCTAATGAAAAACTGTTTTTT
CATGSLLPNEKLFF
>TRBV4-3|NA|NA|TRBJ2-4|13
TGCGCCAGCAGCCAAGGGCTCCAAAACATTCAGTACTTC
CASSQGLQNIQYF
>TRBV4-1|NA|once|TRBJ2-3|15
TGCGCCAGCAGCCAAGATAATCGGGGCACAGATACGCAGTATTTT
CASSQDNRGTDTQYF
>TRBV19|TRBD1|NA|TRBJ1-6|14
TGTGCCAGTAGCACGGGACAGGGCGTATCACCCCTCCACTTT
CASSTGQGVSPLHF
>TRBV9|NA|NA|TRBJ2-5|13
TGTGCCAGCAGCCCAGAGGGAGGAGAGACCCAGTACTTC
CASSPEGGETQYF
>TRBV29-1|TRBD2|NA|TRBJ2-7|13
TGCAGCGTTAGGACTAGCGGGGGCAACGAGCAGTACTTC
CSVRTSGGNEQYF
>TRBV5-4|NA|once|TRBJ2-1|15
TGTGCCAGCAGCTTGGATCTCGATACCTACAATGAGCAGTTCTTC
CASSLDLDTYNEQFF
>TRBV18|NA|NA|TRBJ1-1|13
TGTGCCAGCTCACCGCAGGGAGGAACTGAAGCTTTCTTT
CASSPQGGTEAFF
>TRBV19|TRBD1|NA|TRBJ2-1|14
TGTGCCAGTAGTGCACAGGGGGCCAACAATGAGCAGTTCTTC
CASSAQGANNEQFF
>TRBV6-6|NA|NA|TRBJ1-5|14
TGTGCCAGCAGCTTAGGGTATAGCAATCAGCCCCAGCATTTT
CASSLGYSNQPQHF
>TRBV7-2|TRBD2|NA|TRBJ2-3|15
TGTGCCAGCAGCCTGGGACTAGCGTTTCCAGATACGCAGTATTTT
CASSLGLAFPDTQYF
>TRBV6-5|NA|once|TRBJ1-2|13
TGTGCCAGCAGTTACGCTGATAGGGCTGGCTACACCTTC
CASSYADRAGYTF
>TRBV19|TRBD1|NA|TRBJ1-4|15
TGTGCCAGTAGGGACCGGGACAGTGCTTTTGAAAAACTGTTTTTT
CASRDRDSAFEKLFF
>TRBV7-2|NA|once|TRBJ1-2|16
TGTGCCAGCAGCTTAGCTGGGACTGAATTTAACTATGGCTACACCTTC
CASSLAGTEFNYGYTF
>TRBV7-6|NA|once|TRBJ2-7|14
TGTGCCAGCAGCTTAGCAGGGAGCTCCTACGAGCAGTACTTC
CASSLAGSSYEQYF
>TRBV4-1|NA|NA|TRBJ2-7|13
TGCGCCAGCAGCCAAGCGGGAATCTACGAGCAGTACTTC
CASSQAGIYEQYF
>TRBV5-1|NA|NA|TRBJ1-4|15
TGCGCCAGCAGCTTGGAAGGTTCTACTAATGAAAAACTGTTTTTT
CASSLEGSTNEKLFF
>TRBV18|NA|NA|TRBJ2-7|16
TGTGCCAGCTCACCCGGGGGCAGGGAAGGGCATTACGAGCAGTACTTC
CASSPGGREGHYEQYF
>TRBV5-1|TRBD1|once|TRBJ2-3|15
TGCGCCAGCAGCACGCCCAGGGGGCCCACAGATACGCAGTATTTT
CASSTPRGPTDTQYF
>TRBV18|TRBD1|NA|TRBJ2-1|15
TGTGCCAGCTCACTACCGGGACAGGGATACGATGAGCAGTTCTTC
CASSLPGQGYDEQFF
>TRBV6-1|TRBD1|NA|TRBJ1-2|12
TGTGCCACCTACAGGGGGGGGAGTGGCTACACCTTC
CATYRGGSGYTF
>TRBV13|TRBD2|NA|TRBJ2-1|13
TGTGCCAGCAGCTTGTCTAGCGGCAATGAGCAGTTCTTC
CASSLSSGNEQFF
>TRBV6-5|NA|NA|TRBJ1-2|15
TGTGCCAGCAGTTACTCGATTCGGGGGGCTGATGGCTACACCTTC
CASSYSIRGADGYTF
>TRBV7-8|TRBD2|many|TRBJ2-3|15
TGTGCCAGCAGCTTAGCGGGGGGGAGCACAGATACGCAGTATTTT
CASSLAGGSTDTQYF
>TRBV4-3|NA|NA|TRBJ2-7|17
TGCGCCAGCAGCCAGGGTCTTTCGGTAGCGGCCTCCTACGAGCAGTACTTC
CASSQGLSVAASYEQYF
>TRBV5-8|NA|once|TRBJ1-5|13
TGTGCCAGCAGCTTATCTACCCTTCGGCCCCAGCATTTT
CASSLSTLRPQHF
>TRBV9|TRBD2|NA|TRBJ2-2|18
TGTGCCAGCAGCGTTTCCGGGACTAGCGGGATCAACACCGGGGAGCTGTTTTTT
CASSVSGTSGINTGELFF
>TRBV7-2|TRBD2|NA|TRBJ2-1|16
TGTGCCAGCAGCTTAGCCGGGGGGACCCTCTACAATGAGCAGTTCTTC
CASSLAGGTLYNEQFF
>TRBV9|TRBD1|NA|TRBJ1-5|20
TGTGCCAGCAGCATTAGGGAGCCCGGGACAGGGGCGTTTGGCAATCAGCCCCAGCATTTT
CASSIREPGTGAFGNQPQHF
>TRBV5-6|NA|NA|TRBJ1-6|15
TGTGCCAGCAGCTTGGCCGCCGCTTTGTCTTCACCCCTCCACTTT
CASSLAAALSSPLHF
>TRBV6-5|NA|NA|TRBJ2-5|14
TGTGCCAGCAGTTACTCTCGGGGACAAGAGACCCAGTACTTC
CASSYSRGQETQYF
>TRBV27|NA|NA|TRBJ1-1|15
TGTGCCAGCAGTTTATCCGGGACACCCTTCCCTGAAGCTTTCTTT
CASSLSGTPFPEAFF
>TRBV29-1|NA|NA|TRBJ2-1|13
TGCAGCCTTGAGGGAGAAAGGTACAATGAGCAGTTCTTC
CSLEGERYNEQFF
>TRBV11-3|NA|NA|TRBJ2-5|13
TGTGCCAGCAGCTCTGTGCCTGAGGAGACCCAGTACTTC
CASSSVPEETQYF
>TRBV5-6|TRBD1|NA|TRBJ1-2|17
TGTGCCAGCAGCCCGGGACAGGGCAGTAATTTTAACTATGGCTACACCTTC
CASSPGQGSNFNYGYTF
>TRBV7-9|TRBD1|once|TRBJ1-6|17
TGTGCCAGCAGCTCCACTCTTCAAGGGGGCTCAAATTCACCCCTCCACTTT
CASSSTLQGGSNSPLHF
>TRBV19|TRBD1|NA|TRBJ1-2|15
TGTGCCAGTAGTATTCTAACAGGGGATGCTCTTGGCTACACCTTC
CASSILTGDALGYTF
>TRBV10-2|NA|once|TRBJ2-7|14
TGCGCCAGCAGTGAGTCAGCAGAGAGCTACGAGCAGTACTTC
CASSESAESYEQYF
>TRBV7-9|NA|NA|TRBJ2-2|17
TGTGCCAGCAGCCCCTTCCTGGACGGAGAGAACACCGGGGAGCTGTTTTTT
CASSPFLDGENTGELFF
>TRBV4-1|NA|NA|TRBJ1-1|11
TGCGCCAGCAGCCACGGGACTGAAGCTTTCTTT
CASSHGTEAFF
>TRBV7-8|TRBD2|NA|TRBJ2-3|15
TGTGCCAGCAGCCTGATGGGGGGGGGCACAGATACGCAGTATTTT
CASSLMGGGTDTQYF
>TRBV5-6|NA|NA|TRBJ1-2|18
TGTGCCAGCAGCGAGTGGGTCCTTGCAGAGGATTTTAACTATGGCTACACCTTC
CASSEWVLAEDFNYGYTF
>TRBV10-3|NA|NA|TRBJ2-7|13
TGTGCCAGCTGCGCGGACAAAGACTACGAGCAGTACTTC
CASCADKDYEQYF
>TRBV5-8|NA|NA|TRBJ2-7|15
TGTGCCAGCAGCTTAGGGCAGGGAACAACCTACGAGCAGTACTTC
CASSLGQGTTYEQYF
>TRBV19|TRBD2|NA|TRBJ2-7|14
TGTGCCAGTAGTTCACTAGCGGGGTCCTACGAGCAGTACTTC
CASSSLAGSYEQYF
>TRBV29-1|NA|NA|TRBJ1-4|14
TGCAGCGTTCTTAGGACGGCTCCAGATGAAAAACTGTTTTTT
CSVLRTAPDEKLFF
>TRBV30|NA|NA|TRBJ1-2|13
TGTGCCTGTCCGACAGGTGAATACTATGGCTACACCTTC
CACPTGEYYGYTF
>TRBV6-1|TRBD1|NA|TRBJ1-5|15
TGTGCCAGCAGTGAAATCCCCGGGACAGGTACGCCCCAGCATTTT
CASSEIPGTGTPQHF
>TRBV9|NA|NA|TRBJ1-1|13
TGTGCCAGCAGCGTAGGGGGCCTTGCTGAAGCTTTCTTT
CASSVGGLAEAFF